This T cell receptor beta chain comes out of a study of blood T cell repertoires in COVID-19. In the study overall: Some COVID-19 samples were acute and others convalescent; all came from the United States, Italy and Spain. In each case, the material was cDNA or gDNA derived from T cells, B-cell-depleted T cells, or PBMCs.

Patients from Seattle were sampled longitudinally, starting during active infection. Original analysis: Reference gene primer amplification gave estimated nucleated cell counts. Profiling relied on immunoSEQ multiplex PCR, and the TCRdb table lists in-frame clones only, not all of them. D and trimming were read from the DNA, whereas the V and J calls and clone size are those reported in that table. This table has under 300,000 clones, around 90% appearing once. V lost 4 bases to trimming and J lost 2 bases, with 8 bases between them. The V gene's germline CDR1 is SQVTM and CDR2 ANQGSEA. The CDR3 loop spans 12 amino acids.

The TCR sequence derives from a woman aged 55-70 years with COVID-19, enrolled during active disease. The chain has TRBV29-1 and TRBJ2-5; D gene ambiguous. The specimen was peripheral blood. As DNA, the CDR3 is TGCAGCGTTGTGTACAATCAAGAGACCCAGTACTTC. It specifies CSVVYNQETQYF.